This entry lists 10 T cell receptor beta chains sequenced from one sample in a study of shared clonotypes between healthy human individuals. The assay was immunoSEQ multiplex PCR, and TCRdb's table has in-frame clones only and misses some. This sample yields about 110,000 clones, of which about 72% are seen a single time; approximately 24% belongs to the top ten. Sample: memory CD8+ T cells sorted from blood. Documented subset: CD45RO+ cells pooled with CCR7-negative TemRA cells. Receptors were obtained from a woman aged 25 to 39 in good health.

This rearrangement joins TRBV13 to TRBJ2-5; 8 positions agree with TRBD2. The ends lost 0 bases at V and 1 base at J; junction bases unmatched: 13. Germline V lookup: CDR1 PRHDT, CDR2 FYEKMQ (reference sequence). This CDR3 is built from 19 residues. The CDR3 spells CASSLGTGTRLRSQETQYF. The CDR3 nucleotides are TGTGCCAGCAGCTTAGGGACCGGGACTAGGTTAAGAAGCCAAGAGACCCAGTACTTC.

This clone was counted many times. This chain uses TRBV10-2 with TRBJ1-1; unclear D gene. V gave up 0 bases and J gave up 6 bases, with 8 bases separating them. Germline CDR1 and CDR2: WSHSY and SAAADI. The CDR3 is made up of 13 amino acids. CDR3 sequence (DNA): TGCGCCAGCAGTGAGTCGGGTCCATCTGAAGCTTTCTTT. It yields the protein CASSESGPSEAFF.

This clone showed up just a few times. The CDR3 nucleotides are TGTGCCTGGACGACGGGAGGGCAAGAGACCCAGTACTTC. Its translation: CAWTTGGQETQYF. The chain joins TRBV30 to TRBJ2-5, with 8 bases fitting TRBD2. The germline gives CDR1 GTSNPN, CDR2 SVGIG (reference sequence). Unmatched junction bases numbered 3, after V lost 4 bases and J lost 2 bases. This CDR3 spans 13 amino acids.

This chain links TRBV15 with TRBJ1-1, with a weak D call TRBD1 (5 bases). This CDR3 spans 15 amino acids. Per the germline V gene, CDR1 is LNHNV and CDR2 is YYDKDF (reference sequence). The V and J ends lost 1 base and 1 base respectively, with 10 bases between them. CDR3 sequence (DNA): TGTGCCACCAGCAGAGCCAGACAGAGGAACACTGAAGCTTTCTTT. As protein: CATSRARQRNTEAFF.

For the CDR3, the DNA is TGTGCCAGTAGTATAGATCGATCGACTAGCGGGGTCCCCTACCAAGAGACCCAGTACTTC. Translated, it gives CASSIDRSTSGVPYQETQYF. The gene calls are TRBV19 and TRBJ2-5; the match to TRBD2 covers 11 bases. Germline V gene data show CDR1 as LNHDA and CDR2 as SQIVND (reference sequence). J gave up 0 bases and V 0 bases, and 12 bases lay outside the gene matches. This CDR3 has 20 residues.

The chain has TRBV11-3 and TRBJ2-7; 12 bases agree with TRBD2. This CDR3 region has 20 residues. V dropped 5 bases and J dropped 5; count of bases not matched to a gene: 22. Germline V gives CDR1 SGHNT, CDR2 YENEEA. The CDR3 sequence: CASSATERLAGGPFMDEQYF. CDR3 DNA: TGTGCCAGCAGCGCAACCGAGAGGCTAGCGGGAGGGCCTTTTATGGACGAGCAGTACTTC.

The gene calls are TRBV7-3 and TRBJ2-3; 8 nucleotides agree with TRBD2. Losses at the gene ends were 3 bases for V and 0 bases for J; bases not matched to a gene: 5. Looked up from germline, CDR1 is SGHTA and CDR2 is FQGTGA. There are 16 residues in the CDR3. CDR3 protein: CASSFWASGSTDTQYF. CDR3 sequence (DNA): TGTGCCAGCAGCTTTTGGGCTAGCGGGAGCACAGATACGCAGTATTTT.

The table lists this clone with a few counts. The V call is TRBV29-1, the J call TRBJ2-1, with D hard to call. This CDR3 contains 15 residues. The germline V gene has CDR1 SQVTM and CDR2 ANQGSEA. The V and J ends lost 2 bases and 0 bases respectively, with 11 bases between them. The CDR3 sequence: CSVENPRISYNEQFF. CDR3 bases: TGCAGCGTTGAAAATCCGCGAATCTCCTACAATGAGCAGTTCTTC.

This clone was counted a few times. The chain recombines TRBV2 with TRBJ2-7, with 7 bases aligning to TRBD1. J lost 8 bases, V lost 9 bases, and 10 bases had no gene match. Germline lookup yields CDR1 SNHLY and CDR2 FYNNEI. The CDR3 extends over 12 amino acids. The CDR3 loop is CASSPDRPQQYF. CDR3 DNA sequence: TGTGCCAGTTCCCCGGACAGGCCACAGCAGTACTTC.

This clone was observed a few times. CDR3 nucleotides: TGTGCCAGCAGTGAAGCGAGGGCGAACACTGAAGCTTTCTTT. Protein sequence: CASSEARANTEAFF. The rearrangement links TRBV6-1 to TRBJ1-1; D gene uncertain. V lost 0 bases and J 1 base, leaving 6 bases between the germline ends. The germline CDR1 and CDR2 sequences are MNHNS and SASEGT. The CDR3 is 14 amino acids.